Described below is a single T cell receptor beta chain sequence and its context. The method was immunoSEQ multiplex PCR; TCRdb's version includes in-frame clones alone and lacks a portion of them. The data hold under 150,000 clones, with 94% observed a single time. The sample originates from a study of brain T cells in children with intractable seizures. Germline V CDR1 and CDR2: MDHEN, SYDVKM. This CDR3 has 15 amino acids. V lost 1 base, J lost 3 bases, and 13 bases lay in between. The chain combines TRBV28 with TRBJ2-7; D may be TRBD2 (6 bases). The clonotype was recovered from a boy under two years old with hemimegalencephaly and intractable seizures. The starting material was peripheral blood, obtained at surgery. The CDR3 loop reads CASSLSILGGYEQYF. DNA for the CDR3: TGTGCCAGCAGTTTATCCATTCTCGGGGGCTACGAGCAGTACTTC.